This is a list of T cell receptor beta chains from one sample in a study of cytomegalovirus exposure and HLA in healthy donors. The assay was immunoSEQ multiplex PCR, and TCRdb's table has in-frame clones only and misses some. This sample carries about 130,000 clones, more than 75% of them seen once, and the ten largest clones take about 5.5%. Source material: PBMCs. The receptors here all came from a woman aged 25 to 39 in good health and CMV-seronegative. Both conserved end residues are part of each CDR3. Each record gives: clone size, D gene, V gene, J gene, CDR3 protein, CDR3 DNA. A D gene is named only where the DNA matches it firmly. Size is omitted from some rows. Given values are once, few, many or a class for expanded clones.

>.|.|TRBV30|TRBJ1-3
CAWSVWGGAGGNTIYF
TGTGCCTGGAGTGTATGGGGGGGCGCCGGGGGAAACACCATATATTTT
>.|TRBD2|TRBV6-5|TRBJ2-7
CASSRLAGGHYEQYF
TGTGCCAGCAGCCGACTAGCGGGAGGCCACTACGAGCAGTACTTC
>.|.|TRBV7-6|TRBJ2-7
CASSTGRTDEQYF
TGTGCCAGCAGCACAGGCCGTACCGACGAGCAGTACTTC
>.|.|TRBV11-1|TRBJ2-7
CASSLVTDSGYEQYF
TGTGCCAGCAGCTTAGTAACCGACTCGGGCTACGAGCAGTACTTC
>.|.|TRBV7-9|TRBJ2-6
CSSSLPHGTTGANVLTF
TGTTCCAGCAGCTTACCCCATGGGACAACTGGGGCCAACGTCCTGACTTTC
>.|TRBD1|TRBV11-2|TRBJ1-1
CASSREAGGEAEAFF
TGTGCCAGCAGCCGTGAGGCAGGGGGCGAGGCTGAAGCTTTCTTT
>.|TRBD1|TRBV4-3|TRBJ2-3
CASSQLGTVSTDTQYF
TGCGCCAGCAGCCAGCTCGGGACAGTTAGCACAGATACGCAGTATTTT
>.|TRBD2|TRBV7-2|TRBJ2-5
CASSLAYGGGWETQYF
TGTGCCAGCAGCTTAGCTTACGGGGGGGGGTGGGAGACCCAGTACTTC
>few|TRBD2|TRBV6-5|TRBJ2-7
CASSYKPSGDYEQYF
TGTGCCAGCAGTTACAAGCCTAGCGGAGACTACGAGCAGTACTTC
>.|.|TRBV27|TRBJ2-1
CASSPRVRMNEQFF
TGTGCCAGCAGCCCCCGAGTTCGAATGAATGAGCAGTTCTTC
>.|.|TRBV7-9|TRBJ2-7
CASSPDPDSSYEQYF
TGTGCCAGCAGCCCTGACCCCGACAGCTCCTACGAGCAGTACTTC
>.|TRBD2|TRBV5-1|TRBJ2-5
CASSSGTSGGQETQYF
TGCGCCAGCAGCTCCGGGACTAGCGGGGGCCAAGAGACCCAGTACTTC
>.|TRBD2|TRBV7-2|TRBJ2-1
CASSSAGVRGEQFF
TGTGCCAGCAGCTCAGCGGGAGTGAGAGGTGAGCAGTTCTTC
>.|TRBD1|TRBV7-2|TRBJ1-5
CASSSDREQPQHF
TGTGCCAGCAGTTCCGACAGGGAACAGCCCCAGCATTTT
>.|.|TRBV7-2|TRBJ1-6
CASSLQISYNSPLHF
TGTGCCAGCAGCTTACAGATCTCCTATAATTCACCCCTCCACTTT
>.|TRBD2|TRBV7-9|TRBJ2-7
CSSSLGRGGSSYEQYF
TGTTCCAGCAGCCTTGGGAGGGGAGGAAGCTCCTACGAGCAGTACTTC
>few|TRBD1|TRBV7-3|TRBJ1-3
CASSAGQASSGNTIYF
TGTGCCAGCAGCGCAGGACAGGCGAGCTCTGGAAACACCATATATTTT
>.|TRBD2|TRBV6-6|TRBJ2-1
CASSRAGGTDYNEQFF
TGTGCCAGCAGTAGGGCGGGGGGCACAGATTACAATGAGCAGTTCTTC
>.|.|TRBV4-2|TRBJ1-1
CASSQERSGGLNTEAFF
TGTGCCAGCAGCCAAGAAAGGTCGGGGGGGCTGAACACTGAAGCTTTCTTT
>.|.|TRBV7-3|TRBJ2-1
CASSGGYSYNEQFF
TGTGCCAGCAGCGGGGGGTATTCCTACAATGAGCAGTTCTTC
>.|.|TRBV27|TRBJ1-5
CASSLGQGLQPQHF
TGTGCCAGCAGTTTAGGCCAGGGTTTACAGCCCCAGCATTTT
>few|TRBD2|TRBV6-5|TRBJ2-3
CASTPRGEGTDTQYF
TGTGCCAGCACACCCCGGGGGGAGGGCACAGATACGCAGTATTTT
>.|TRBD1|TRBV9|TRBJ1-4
CASSNEGQGGFGEKLFF
TGTGCCAGCAGCAACGAGGGACAGGGGGGATTTGGTGAAAAACTGTTTTTT
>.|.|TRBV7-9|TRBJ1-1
CASSLGGGPQAEAFF
TGTGCCAGCAGCCTCGGCGGGGGCCCACAGGCTGAAGCTTTCTTT
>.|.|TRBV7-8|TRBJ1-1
CASTRHRVRVMNTEAFF
TGTGCCAGCACACGACACAGGGTTAGAGTGATGAACACTGAAGCTTTCTTT
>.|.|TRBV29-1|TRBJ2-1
CSVCTTGSEQFF
TGCAGCGTGTGTACGACAGGATCTGAGCAGTTCTTC